A selection of T cell receptor beta chains follows, all from one sample in a study of CD8 T cells in Susac syndrome. One entry per CDR3 protein results from TCRdb running MiXCR on the immunoSEQ multiplex PCR reads. The repertoire consists of 130,000 or so distinct CDR3 sequences, with 90% to 95% occurring once and the leading ten covering over 0.095%. The sequencing input was CD4+ T cells from PBMCs. The receptors were gathered from a human donor with multiple sclerosis. CDR3s include the opening cysteine and the closing phenylalanine or tryptophan. Each record gives: J gene, V gene, D gene, clone size, CDR3 protein, CDR3 DNA. A D gene is named only where the DNA matches it firmly. Clone size is stated in some rows and not others, as once, few, many or a class when expanded.

TRBJ2-1 TRBV3-1 TRBD1 . CASSSIQGSEQFF TGTGCCAGCAGCTCCATACAGGGGTCTGAGCAGTTCTTC
TRBJ2-1 TRBV7-3 TRBD1 . CASSFSGTGPYNEQFF TGTGCCAGCAGCTTTTCGGGGACAGGGCCCTACAATGAGCAGTTCTTC
TRBJ2-7 TRBV18 TRBD1 . CASSPTVGQGSYEQYF TGTGCCAGCTCACCAACGGTGGGACAGGGTTCCTACGAGCAGTACTTC
TRBJ2-1 TRBV29-1 TRBD1 once CSVDGTESSYNEQFF TGCAGCGTTGACGGGACAGAGAGCTCCTACAATGAGCAGTTCTTC
TRBJ1-5 TRBV2 . . CASRADYRQPQHF TGTGCCAGCCGGGCCGATTATCGACAGCCCCAGCATTTT
TRBJ1-2 TRBV7-9 TRBD1 . CASSLPAGTGNYGYTF TGTGCCAGCAGCTTACCAGCCGGGACAGGGAACTATGGCTACACCTTC
TRBJ2-5 TRBV20-1 TRBD2 . CSAGLVVLRERETQYF TGCAGTGCTGGGTTGGTGGTGTTGCGGGAGCGGGAGACCCAGTACTTC
TRBJ1-1 TRBV7-8 . . CASSLVRIEGPAFF TGTGCCAGCAGCTTAGTCAGGATTGAGGGCCCAGCTTTCTTT
TRBJ2-3 TRBV29-1 TRBD2 . CSIKRDAIWDTQYF TGCAGCATCAAGCGGGACGCAATTTGGGATACGCAGTATTTT
TRBJ1-5 TRBV20-1 TRBD1 . CSAFGQVLNQPQHF TGCAGTGCTTTCGGACAGGTCCTCAATCAGCCCCAGCATTTT
TRBJ1-1 TRBV6-2/TRBV6-3 TRBD1 . CASSYSWTGSSSEAFF TGTGCCAGCAGTTACTCGTGGACAGGGTCTTCCTCTGAAGCTTTCTTT
TRBJ2-3 TRBV29-1 . . CSVDTHDTDTQYF TGCAGCGTTGATACCCACGACACAGATACGCAGTATTTT
TRBJ2-5 TRBV27 TRBD2 . CASSTLPGGETQYF TGTGCCAGCAGTACCCTTCCCGGGGGGGAGACCCAGTACTTC
TRBJ1-4 TRBV7-2 TRBD1 . CASSSRTGMNEKLFF TGTGCCAGCAGCTCACGGACAGGAATGAATGAAAAACTGTTTTTT
TRBJ2-3 TRBV7-3 TRBD2 . CASSLIGLAGSTDTQYF TGTGCCAGCAGCTTAATTGGACTAGCGGGGAGCACAGATACGCAGTATTTT
TRBJ1-2 TRBV7-9 . . CASSSRETGGYTF TGTGCCAGCAGCTCCAGGGAGACAGGTGGCTACACCTTC
TRBJ1-1 TRBV4-2 . once CASSQERTRMNTEAFF TGTGCCAGCAGCCAAGAAAGGACACGCATGAACACTGAAGCTTTCTTT
TRBJ2-5 TRBV7-6 TRBD2 . CASSRWTSGVQETQYF TGTGCCAGCAGCCGATGGACTAGCGGGGTGCAAGAGACCCAGTACTTC
TRBJ1-2 TRBV20-1 . . CSARDEGIFLF TGCAGTGCTAGAGATGAAGGGATCTTCCTTTTC
TRBJ2-5 TRBV30 . . CAWSPGGETQYF TGTGCCTGGAGTCCTGGGGGGGAGACCCAGTACTTC
TRBJ1-5 TRBV20-1 . . CSACRYPGGNQPQHF TGCAGTGCTTGCCGTTACCCGGGGGGCAATCAGCCCCAGCATTTT
TRBJ2-2 TRBV20-1 TRBD2 . CSARERGGRVGELFF TGCAGTGCTAGAGAGCGGGGGGGCCGTGTTGGGGAGCTGTTTTTT
TRBJ2-3 TRBV4-1 . . CASSHHGTGGTDTQYF TGCGCCAGCAGCCACCACGGGACTGGGGGCACAGATACGCAGTATTTT
TRBJ2-7 TRBV27 TRBD1 . CASRRTGQGYEQYF TGTGCCAGCAGAAGGACGGGACAGGGCTACGAGCAGTACTTC
TRBJ2-7 TRBV28 . . CASSAANSYEQYF TGTGCCAGCAGCGCGGCCAACTCCTACGAGCAGTACTTC
TRBJ1-2 TRBV20-1 TRBD1 . CSAKTGGNYGYTF TGCAGTGCTAAGACAGGGGGCAACTATGGCTACACCTTC
TRBJ2-3 TRBV29-1 . . CSVLRRGATDTQYF TGCAGCGTTTTGAGACGGGGGGCCACAGATACGCAGTATTTT